This T cell receptor beta chain was found in a study of shared clonotypes between healthy human individuals. For the study at large: CD8 memory received one plate per donor, CD8 naive two, CD4 memory three and CD4 naive three.

To note about this clone: Antigen: not known.

General study points: Even with large depth, rarefaction showed that sorted-subset sequencing was incomplete.

Data came from immunoSEQ multiplex PCR; TCRdb stores just in-frame clones and leaves some out. This table holds 110,000 or so clones, about 70% found once. V shed 5 bases, J shed 0 bases, and the junction held 7 bases outside the gene matches. The germline V gene encodes CDR1 SGHTA and CDR2 FQGTGA. The CDR3 contains 15 residues. The TCR comes from a young woman in good health. Input material: memory CD8+ T cells sorted from blood. The subset here: CD45RO+ cells pooled with CCR7-negative TemRA cells. The chain carries TRBV7-3 and TRBJ2-7; 7 bases are a match to TRBD1. CDR3 protein: CASSLGTVSSYEQYF. Written as DNA, the CDR3 is TGTGCCAGCAGCCTTGGGACAGTCTCCTCCTACGAGCAGTACTTC.